These T cell receptor beta chains were read from a single sample in a study of blood T cell repertoires in COVID-19. TCRdb's table, derived via immunoSEQ multiplex PCR, lists solely in-frame clones and lacks some. The sample includes about 72,000 clones, about 88% seen only once; the top ten take about 8.9%. The sample consisted of peripheral blood. The receptor source for this set is a human donor in a cohort sampled during active COVID-19. CDR3s include the opening cysteine and the closing phenylalanine or tryptophan. The D gene is left open where the match is weak.

>TRBV10-3|TRBJ2-1|TRBD2
CAISLAGDNEQFF
TGTGCCATCAGCTTGGCGGGGGACAATGAGCAGTTCTTC
>TRBV5-1|TRBJ2-7|TRBD2
CASSLAGSSGLYEQYF
TGCGCCAGCAGCTTGGCCGGGTCTAGCGGGCTCTACGAGCAGTACTTC
>TRBV5-6|TRBJ2-7|NA
CASSLVPGQDEQYF
TGTGCCAGCAGCTTGGTACCAGGGCAAGACGAGCAGTACTTC
>TRBV2|TRBJ2-5|NA
CASRGDSQETQYF
TGTGCCAGCCGTGGGGACTCCCAAGAGACCCAGTACTTC
>TRBV24-1|TRBJ2-3|TRBD1
CATSDPTGTGGAIDTQYF
TGTGCCACCAGTGACCCTACCGGGACAGGGGGGGCGATCGATACGCAGTATTTT
>TRBV5-1|TRBJ2-5|NA
CASSLATGGAWETQYF
TGCGCCAGCAGCTTGGCCACTGGGGGCGCGTGGGAGACCCAGTACTTC
>TRBV27|TRBJ2-7|NA
CATHPASRGAYEQYF
TGTGCCACCCACCCCGCTAGTAGAGGTGCCTACGAGCAGTACTTC
>TRBV2|TRBJ2-1|NA
CASSERVVGSPNNEQFF
TGTGCCAGCAGTGAAAGAGTCGTCGGGAGCCCTAACAATGAGCAGTTCTTC
>TRBV11-2|TRBJ2-7|TRBD1
CASSLGSRDRLSF
TGTGCCAGCAGCTTAGGTTCACGGGACAGGCTATCCTTC
>TRBV5-1|TRBJ2-5|TRBD2
CASSTSTSGYNQETQYF
TGCGCCAGCAGCACCTCGACTAGCGGGTATAACCAAGAGACCCAGTACTTC
>TRBV7-9|TRBJ2-3|NA
CASSPQGWAGITDTQYF
TGTGCCAGCAGCCCCCAGGGGTGGGCGGGCATCACAGATACGCAGTATTTT
>TRBV5-1|TRBJ2-1|TRBD2
CASSLSIAGGRDEQFF
TGCGCCAGCAGCTTGTCTATAGCGGGAGGGCGGGATGAGCAGTTCTTC
>TRBV3-1/TRBV3-2|TRBJ1-2|NA
CASSTHLGGGNGYTF
TGTGCCAGCAGCACCCACCTCGGGGGGGGTAATGGCTACACCTTC
>TRBV11-2|TRBJ2-5|TRBD2
CASSLDRRRELQETQYF
TGTGCCAGCAGCTTAGATCGAAGGCGGGAGCTACAAGAGACCCAGTACTTC